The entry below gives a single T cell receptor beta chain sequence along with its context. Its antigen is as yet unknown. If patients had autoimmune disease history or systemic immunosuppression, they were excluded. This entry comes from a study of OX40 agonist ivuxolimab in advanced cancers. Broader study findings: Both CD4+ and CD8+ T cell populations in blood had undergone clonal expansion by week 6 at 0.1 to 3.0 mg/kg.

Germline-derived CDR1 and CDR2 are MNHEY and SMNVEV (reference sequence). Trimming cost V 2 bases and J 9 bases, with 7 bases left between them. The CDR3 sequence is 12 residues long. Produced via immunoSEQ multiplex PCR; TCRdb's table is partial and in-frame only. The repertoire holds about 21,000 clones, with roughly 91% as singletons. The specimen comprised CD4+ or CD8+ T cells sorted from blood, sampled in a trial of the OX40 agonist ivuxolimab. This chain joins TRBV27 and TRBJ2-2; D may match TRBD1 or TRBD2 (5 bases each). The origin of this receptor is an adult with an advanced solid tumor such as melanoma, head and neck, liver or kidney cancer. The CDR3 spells CASSLGGRELFF. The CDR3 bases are TGTGCCAGCAGTTTAGGGGGTCGGGAGCTGTTTTTT.